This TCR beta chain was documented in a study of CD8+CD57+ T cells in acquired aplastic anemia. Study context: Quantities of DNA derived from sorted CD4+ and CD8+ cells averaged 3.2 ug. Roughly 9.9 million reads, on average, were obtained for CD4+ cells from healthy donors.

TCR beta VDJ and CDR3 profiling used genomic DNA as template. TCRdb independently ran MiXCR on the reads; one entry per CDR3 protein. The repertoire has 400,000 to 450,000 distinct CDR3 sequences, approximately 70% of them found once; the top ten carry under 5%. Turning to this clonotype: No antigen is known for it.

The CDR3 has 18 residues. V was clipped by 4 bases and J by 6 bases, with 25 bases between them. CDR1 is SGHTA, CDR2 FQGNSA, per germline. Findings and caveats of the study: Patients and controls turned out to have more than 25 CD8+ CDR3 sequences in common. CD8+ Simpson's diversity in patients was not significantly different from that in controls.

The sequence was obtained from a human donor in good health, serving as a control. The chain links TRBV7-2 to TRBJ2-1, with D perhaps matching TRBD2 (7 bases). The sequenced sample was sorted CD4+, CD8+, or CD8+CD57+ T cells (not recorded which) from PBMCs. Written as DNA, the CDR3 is TGTGCCAGCAGCTCCTTTGCAGGGGAGGGGGGCTACACCAATGAGCAGTTCTTC. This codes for CASSSFAGEGGYTNEQFF. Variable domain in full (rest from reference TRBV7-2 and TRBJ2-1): GAGVSQSPSNKVTEKGKDVELRCDPISGHTALYWYRQSLGQGLEFLIYFQGNSAPDKSGLPSDRFSAERTGGSVSTLTIQRTQQEDSAVYLCASSSFAGEGGYTNEQFFGPGTRLTVL.